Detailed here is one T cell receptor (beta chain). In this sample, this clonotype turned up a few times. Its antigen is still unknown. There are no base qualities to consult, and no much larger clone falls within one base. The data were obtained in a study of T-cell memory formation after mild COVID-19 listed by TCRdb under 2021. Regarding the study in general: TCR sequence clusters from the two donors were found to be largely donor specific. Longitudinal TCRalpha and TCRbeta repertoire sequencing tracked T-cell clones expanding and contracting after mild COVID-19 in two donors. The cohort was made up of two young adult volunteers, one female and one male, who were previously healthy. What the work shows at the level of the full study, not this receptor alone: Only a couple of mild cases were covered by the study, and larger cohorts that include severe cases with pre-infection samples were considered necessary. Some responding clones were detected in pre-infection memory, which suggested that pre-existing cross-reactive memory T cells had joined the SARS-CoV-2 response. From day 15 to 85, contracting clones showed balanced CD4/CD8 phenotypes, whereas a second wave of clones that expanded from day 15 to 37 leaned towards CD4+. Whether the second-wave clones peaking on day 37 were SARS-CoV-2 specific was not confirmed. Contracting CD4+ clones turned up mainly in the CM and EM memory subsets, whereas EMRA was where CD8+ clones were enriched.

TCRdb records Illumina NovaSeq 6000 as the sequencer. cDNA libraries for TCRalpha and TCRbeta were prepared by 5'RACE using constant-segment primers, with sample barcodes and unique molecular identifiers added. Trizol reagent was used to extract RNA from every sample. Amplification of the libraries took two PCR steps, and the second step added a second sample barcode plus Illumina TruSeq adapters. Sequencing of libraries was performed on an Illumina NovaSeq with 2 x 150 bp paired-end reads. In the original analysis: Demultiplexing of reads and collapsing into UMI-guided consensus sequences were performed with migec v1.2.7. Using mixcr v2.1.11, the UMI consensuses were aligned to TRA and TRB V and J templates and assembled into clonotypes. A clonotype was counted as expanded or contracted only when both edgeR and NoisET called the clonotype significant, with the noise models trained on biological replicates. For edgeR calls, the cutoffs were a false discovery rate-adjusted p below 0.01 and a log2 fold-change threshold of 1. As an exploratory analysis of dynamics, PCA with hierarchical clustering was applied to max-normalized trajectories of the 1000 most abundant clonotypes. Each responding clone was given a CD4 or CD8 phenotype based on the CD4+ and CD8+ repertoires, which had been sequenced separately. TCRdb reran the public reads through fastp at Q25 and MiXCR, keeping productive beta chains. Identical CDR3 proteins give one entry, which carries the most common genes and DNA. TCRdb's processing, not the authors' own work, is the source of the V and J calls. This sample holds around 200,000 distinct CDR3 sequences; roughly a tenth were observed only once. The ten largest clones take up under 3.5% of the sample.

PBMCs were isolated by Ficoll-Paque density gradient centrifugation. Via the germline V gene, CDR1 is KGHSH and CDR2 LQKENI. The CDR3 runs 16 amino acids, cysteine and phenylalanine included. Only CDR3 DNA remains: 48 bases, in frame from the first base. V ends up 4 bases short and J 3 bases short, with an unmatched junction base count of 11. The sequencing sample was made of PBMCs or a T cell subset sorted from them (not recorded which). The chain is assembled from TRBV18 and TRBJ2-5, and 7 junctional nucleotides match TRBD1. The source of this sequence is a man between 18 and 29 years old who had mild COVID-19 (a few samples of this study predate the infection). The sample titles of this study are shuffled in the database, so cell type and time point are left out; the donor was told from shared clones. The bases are TGTGCCAGCTCACGCAACAGGGGACCGATAGAAGAGACCCAGTACTTC. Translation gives CASSRNRGPIEETQYF.